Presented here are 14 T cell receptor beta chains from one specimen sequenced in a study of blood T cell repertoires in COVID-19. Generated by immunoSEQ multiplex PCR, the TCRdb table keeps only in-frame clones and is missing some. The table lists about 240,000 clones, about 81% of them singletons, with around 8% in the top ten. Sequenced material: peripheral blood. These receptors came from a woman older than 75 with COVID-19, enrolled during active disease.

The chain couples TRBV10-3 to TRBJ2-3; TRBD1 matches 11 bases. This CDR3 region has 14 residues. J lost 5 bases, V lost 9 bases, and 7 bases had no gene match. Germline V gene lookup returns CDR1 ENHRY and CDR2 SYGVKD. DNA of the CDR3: TGTGCCATTGGACAGGGGGCGAAGGGAGATACGCAGTATTTT. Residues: CAIGQGAKGDTQYF.

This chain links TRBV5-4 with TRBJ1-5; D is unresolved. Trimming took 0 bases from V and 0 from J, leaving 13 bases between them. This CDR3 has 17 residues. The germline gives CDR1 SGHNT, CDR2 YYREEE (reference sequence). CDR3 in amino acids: CASSLVPGMNSNQPQHF. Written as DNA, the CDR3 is TGTGCCAGCAGCTTGGTTCCGGGGATGAATAGCAATCAGCCCCAGCATTTT.

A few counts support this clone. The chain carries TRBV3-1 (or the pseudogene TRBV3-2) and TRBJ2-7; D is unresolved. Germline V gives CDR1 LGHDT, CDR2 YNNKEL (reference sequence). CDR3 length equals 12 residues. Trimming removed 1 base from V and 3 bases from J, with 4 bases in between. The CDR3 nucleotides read TGTGCCAGCAGCCAAGGTATCTACGAGCAGTACTTC. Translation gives CASSQGIYEQYF.

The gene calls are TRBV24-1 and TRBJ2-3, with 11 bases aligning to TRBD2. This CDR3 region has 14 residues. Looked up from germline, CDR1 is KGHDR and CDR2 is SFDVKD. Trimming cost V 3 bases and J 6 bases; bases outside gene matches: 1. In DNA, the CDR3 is TGTGCCACCAGTGATCGGACTAGCGGGGATACGCAGTATTTT. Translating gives CATSDRTSGDTQYF.

This chain's CDR3 is CASSLQDRGAYEQYF. The CDR3 DNA sequence: TGTGCCAGCAGCTTACAGGACAGGGGGGCCTACGAGCAGTACTTC. The chain carries TRBV7-2 and TRBJ2-7; TRBD1 matches 10 bases. This CDR3 is 15 amino acids long. The germline CDR1 and CDR2 sequences are SGHTA and FQGNSA. The V segment lost 2 bases and the J segment 2 bases; nucleotides outside the gene matches: 3.

For the CDR3, the DNA is TGCGCCAGCAGCCTAGAAGCGGATTCACCCCTCCACTTT. Protein: CASSLEADSPLHF. The chain joins TRBV5-1 to TRBJ1-6, with unresolved D. Germline V gene lookup returns CDR1 SGHRS and CDR2 YFSETQ. This CDR3 has 13 residues. The V end was cut by 4 bases, the J end by 8 bases, with 10 bases between.

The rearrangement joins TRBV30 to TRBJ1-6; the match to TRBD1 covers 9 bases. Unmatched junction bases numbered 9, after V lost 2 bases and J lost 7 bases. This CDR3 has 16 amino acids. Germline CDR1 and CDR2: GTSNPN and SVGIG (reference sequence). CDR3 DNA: TGTGCCTGGAGTTTGACTAAAGGGACAGGGAATTCACCCCTCCACTTT. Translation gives CAWSLTKGTGNSPLHF.

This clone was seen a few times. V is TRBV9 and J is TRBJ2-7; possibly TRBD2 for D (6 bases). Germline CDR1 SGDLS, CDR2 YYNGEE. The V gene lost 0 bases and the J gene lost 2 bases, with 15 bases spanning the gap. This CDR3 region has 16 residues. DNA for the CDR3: TGTGCCAGCAGCGTAGGCCTCGGGGGAGCGACCTACGAGCAGTACTTC. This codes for CASSVGLGGATYEQYF.

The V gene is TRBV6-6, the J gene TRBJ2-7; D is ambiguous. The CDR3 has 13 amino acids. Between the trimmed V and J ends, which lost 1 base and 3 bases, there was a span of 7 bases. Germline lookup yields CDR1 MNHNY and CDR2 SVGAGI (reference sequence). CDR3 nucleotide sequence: TGTGCCAGCAGTTACTTCCCAGGCTACGAGCAGTACTTC. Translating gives CASSYFPGYEQYF.

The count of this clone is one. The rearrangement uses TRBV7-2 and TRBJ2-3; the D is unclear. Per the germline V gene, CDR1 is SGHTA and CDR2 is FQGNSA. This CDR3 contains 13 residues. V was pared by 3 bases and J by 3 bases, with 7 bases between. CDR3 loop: CASSFSRTDTQYF. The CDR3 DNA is TGTGCCAGCAGCTTCTCGAGGACAGATACGCAGTATTTT.

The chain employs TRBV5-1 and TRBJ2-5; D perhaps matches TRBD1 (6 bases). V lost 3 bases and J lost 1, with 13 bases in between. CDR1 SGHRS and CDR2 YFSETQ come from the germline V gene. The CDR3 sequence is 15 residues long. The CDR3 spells CASSSGQILQETQYF. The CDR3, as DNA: TGCGCCAGCAGCTCCGGACAGATCCTCCAAGAGACCCAGTACTTC.

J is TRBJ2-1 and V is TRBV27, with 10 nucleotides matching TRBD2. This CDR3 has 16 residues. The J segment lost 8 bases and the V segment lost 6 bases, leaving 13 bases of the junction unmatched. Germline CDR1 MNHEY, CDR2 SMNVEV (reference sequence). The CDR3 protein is CASRAWLAGDGDEQFF. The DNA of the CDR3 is TGTGCCAGCAGGGCCTGGCTAGCGGGAGACGGCGATGAGCAGTTCTTC.

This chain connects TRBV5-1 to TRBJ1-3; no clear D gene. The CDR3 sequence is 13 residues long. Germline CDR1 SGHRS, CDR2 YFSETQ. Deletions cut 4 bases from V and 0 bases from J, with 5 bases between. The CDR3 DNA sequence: TGCGCCAGCAGCGTCGGCTCTGGAAACACCATATATTTT. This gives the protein CASSVGSGNTIYF.

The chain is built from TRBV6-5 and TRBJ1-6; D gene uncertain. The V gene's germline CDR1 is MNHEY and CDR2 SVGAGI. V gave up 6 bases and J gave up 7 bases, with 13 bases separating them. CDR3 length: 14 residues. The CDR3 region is CASRLGRGNSPLHF. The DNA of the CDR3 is TGTGCCAGCAGATTAGGACGGGGAAATTCACCCCTCCACTTT.